These 7 T cell receptor beta chains originate from one sample sequenced in a study of T cells after yellow fever vaccination. TCRdb fed the 5' RACE reads into MiXCR, producing one record per CDR3 protein. The repertoire has 510,000 or so distinct CDR3 sequences, over 15% of them found once; the top ten carry around 15%. The sample in question was PBMCs, obtained 15 days after the yellow fever booster vaccination. The source of these receptors is a man aged 25-40 years who received the YFV17D yellow fever vaccine.

J is TRBJ2-3 and V is TRBV12-3 or TRBV12-4; TRBD1 matches 11 bases. V lost 6 bases, J lost 7 bases, and 9 bases stayed unmatched. This CDR3 spans 15 amino acids. CDR3: CASRAGQGASYTQYF. As DNA, the CDR3 is TGTGCCAGCAGAGCTGGACAGGGGGCTTCATATACGCAGTATTTT.

J is TRBJ2-1 and V is TRBV9; 13 positions agree with TRBD2. The V gene end was trimmed by 4 bases and the J gene end by 2 bases; junction bases not matched to a gene: 9. CDR3 size: 18 residues. The germline V gene has CDR1 SGDLS and CDR2 YYNGEE. The CDR3 sequence: CASSPRTSGSFAYNEQFF. The CDR3 coding sequence is TGTGCCAGCAGCCCCAGGACTAGCGGGAGTTTCGCCTACAATGAGCAGTTCTTC.

The V and J genes are TRBV20-1 and TRBJ2-7; TRBD2 aligns across 9 bases. Looked up from germline, CDR1 is DFQATT and CDR2 is SNEGSKA (reference sequence). Unmatched junction bases numbered 6, after V lost 3 bases and J lost 3 bases. This CDR3 contains 14 residues. CDR3 protein: CSASVGGRVYEQYF. CDR3 coding DNA: TGCAGTGCTAGTGTCGGCGGGAGGGTCTACGAGCAGTACTTC.

This clonotype was seen a few times. The V and J genes are TRBV29-1 and TRBJ2-1, with D unresolved. The CDR3 has 13 residues. CDR1 and CDR2 (germline): SQVTM, ANQGSEA. V lost 5 bases to trimming and J lost 2 bases, with 10 bases between them. CDR3 nucleotide sequence: TGCAGCGTTAATCCATATACCTACAATGAGCAGTTCTTC. It codes for CSVNPYTYNEQFF.

The chain employs TRBV10-3 and TRBJ1-2; D gene unclear. Germline CDR1 and CDR2: ENHRY and SYGVKD. This CDR3 region has 13 residues. The CDR3 loop reads CAIQKQHNYGYTF. CDR3 bases: TGTGCTATTCAGAAACAACATAACTATGGCTACACCTTC.

The CDR3 nucleotides are TGCAGTGCTAGAGCGCTAGCGGGAGTTCTGGAGCAGTTCTTC. It is translated as CSARALAGVLEQFF. The genes are TRBV20-1 and TRBJ2-1; 10 bases map to TRBD2. The germline CDR1 and CDR2 sequences are DFQATT and SNEGSKA (reference sequence). The CDR3 is made up of 14 amino acids. V shed 1 base, J shed 10 bases, and the junction held 7 bases outside the gene matches.

The V gene is TRBV28, the J gene TRBJ2-1; TRBD2 aligns across 11 bases. Germline CDR1 and CDR2: MDHEN and SYDVKM. This CDR3 spans 13 amino acids. The trim removed 7 bases at V and 8 bases at J, leaving 4 bases unmatched. This CDR3 reads CASTIAGGDEQFF. The DNA for the CDR3 is TGTGCCAGCACTATAGCGGGGGGGGATGAGCAGTTCTTC. Full variable domain (missing parts from reference TRBV28 and TRBJ2-1): DVKVTQSSRYLVKRTGEKVFLECVQDMDHENMFWYRQDPGLGLRLIYFSYDVKMKEKGDIPEGYSVSREKKERFSLILESASTNQTSMYLCASTIAGGDEQFFGPGTRLTVL.